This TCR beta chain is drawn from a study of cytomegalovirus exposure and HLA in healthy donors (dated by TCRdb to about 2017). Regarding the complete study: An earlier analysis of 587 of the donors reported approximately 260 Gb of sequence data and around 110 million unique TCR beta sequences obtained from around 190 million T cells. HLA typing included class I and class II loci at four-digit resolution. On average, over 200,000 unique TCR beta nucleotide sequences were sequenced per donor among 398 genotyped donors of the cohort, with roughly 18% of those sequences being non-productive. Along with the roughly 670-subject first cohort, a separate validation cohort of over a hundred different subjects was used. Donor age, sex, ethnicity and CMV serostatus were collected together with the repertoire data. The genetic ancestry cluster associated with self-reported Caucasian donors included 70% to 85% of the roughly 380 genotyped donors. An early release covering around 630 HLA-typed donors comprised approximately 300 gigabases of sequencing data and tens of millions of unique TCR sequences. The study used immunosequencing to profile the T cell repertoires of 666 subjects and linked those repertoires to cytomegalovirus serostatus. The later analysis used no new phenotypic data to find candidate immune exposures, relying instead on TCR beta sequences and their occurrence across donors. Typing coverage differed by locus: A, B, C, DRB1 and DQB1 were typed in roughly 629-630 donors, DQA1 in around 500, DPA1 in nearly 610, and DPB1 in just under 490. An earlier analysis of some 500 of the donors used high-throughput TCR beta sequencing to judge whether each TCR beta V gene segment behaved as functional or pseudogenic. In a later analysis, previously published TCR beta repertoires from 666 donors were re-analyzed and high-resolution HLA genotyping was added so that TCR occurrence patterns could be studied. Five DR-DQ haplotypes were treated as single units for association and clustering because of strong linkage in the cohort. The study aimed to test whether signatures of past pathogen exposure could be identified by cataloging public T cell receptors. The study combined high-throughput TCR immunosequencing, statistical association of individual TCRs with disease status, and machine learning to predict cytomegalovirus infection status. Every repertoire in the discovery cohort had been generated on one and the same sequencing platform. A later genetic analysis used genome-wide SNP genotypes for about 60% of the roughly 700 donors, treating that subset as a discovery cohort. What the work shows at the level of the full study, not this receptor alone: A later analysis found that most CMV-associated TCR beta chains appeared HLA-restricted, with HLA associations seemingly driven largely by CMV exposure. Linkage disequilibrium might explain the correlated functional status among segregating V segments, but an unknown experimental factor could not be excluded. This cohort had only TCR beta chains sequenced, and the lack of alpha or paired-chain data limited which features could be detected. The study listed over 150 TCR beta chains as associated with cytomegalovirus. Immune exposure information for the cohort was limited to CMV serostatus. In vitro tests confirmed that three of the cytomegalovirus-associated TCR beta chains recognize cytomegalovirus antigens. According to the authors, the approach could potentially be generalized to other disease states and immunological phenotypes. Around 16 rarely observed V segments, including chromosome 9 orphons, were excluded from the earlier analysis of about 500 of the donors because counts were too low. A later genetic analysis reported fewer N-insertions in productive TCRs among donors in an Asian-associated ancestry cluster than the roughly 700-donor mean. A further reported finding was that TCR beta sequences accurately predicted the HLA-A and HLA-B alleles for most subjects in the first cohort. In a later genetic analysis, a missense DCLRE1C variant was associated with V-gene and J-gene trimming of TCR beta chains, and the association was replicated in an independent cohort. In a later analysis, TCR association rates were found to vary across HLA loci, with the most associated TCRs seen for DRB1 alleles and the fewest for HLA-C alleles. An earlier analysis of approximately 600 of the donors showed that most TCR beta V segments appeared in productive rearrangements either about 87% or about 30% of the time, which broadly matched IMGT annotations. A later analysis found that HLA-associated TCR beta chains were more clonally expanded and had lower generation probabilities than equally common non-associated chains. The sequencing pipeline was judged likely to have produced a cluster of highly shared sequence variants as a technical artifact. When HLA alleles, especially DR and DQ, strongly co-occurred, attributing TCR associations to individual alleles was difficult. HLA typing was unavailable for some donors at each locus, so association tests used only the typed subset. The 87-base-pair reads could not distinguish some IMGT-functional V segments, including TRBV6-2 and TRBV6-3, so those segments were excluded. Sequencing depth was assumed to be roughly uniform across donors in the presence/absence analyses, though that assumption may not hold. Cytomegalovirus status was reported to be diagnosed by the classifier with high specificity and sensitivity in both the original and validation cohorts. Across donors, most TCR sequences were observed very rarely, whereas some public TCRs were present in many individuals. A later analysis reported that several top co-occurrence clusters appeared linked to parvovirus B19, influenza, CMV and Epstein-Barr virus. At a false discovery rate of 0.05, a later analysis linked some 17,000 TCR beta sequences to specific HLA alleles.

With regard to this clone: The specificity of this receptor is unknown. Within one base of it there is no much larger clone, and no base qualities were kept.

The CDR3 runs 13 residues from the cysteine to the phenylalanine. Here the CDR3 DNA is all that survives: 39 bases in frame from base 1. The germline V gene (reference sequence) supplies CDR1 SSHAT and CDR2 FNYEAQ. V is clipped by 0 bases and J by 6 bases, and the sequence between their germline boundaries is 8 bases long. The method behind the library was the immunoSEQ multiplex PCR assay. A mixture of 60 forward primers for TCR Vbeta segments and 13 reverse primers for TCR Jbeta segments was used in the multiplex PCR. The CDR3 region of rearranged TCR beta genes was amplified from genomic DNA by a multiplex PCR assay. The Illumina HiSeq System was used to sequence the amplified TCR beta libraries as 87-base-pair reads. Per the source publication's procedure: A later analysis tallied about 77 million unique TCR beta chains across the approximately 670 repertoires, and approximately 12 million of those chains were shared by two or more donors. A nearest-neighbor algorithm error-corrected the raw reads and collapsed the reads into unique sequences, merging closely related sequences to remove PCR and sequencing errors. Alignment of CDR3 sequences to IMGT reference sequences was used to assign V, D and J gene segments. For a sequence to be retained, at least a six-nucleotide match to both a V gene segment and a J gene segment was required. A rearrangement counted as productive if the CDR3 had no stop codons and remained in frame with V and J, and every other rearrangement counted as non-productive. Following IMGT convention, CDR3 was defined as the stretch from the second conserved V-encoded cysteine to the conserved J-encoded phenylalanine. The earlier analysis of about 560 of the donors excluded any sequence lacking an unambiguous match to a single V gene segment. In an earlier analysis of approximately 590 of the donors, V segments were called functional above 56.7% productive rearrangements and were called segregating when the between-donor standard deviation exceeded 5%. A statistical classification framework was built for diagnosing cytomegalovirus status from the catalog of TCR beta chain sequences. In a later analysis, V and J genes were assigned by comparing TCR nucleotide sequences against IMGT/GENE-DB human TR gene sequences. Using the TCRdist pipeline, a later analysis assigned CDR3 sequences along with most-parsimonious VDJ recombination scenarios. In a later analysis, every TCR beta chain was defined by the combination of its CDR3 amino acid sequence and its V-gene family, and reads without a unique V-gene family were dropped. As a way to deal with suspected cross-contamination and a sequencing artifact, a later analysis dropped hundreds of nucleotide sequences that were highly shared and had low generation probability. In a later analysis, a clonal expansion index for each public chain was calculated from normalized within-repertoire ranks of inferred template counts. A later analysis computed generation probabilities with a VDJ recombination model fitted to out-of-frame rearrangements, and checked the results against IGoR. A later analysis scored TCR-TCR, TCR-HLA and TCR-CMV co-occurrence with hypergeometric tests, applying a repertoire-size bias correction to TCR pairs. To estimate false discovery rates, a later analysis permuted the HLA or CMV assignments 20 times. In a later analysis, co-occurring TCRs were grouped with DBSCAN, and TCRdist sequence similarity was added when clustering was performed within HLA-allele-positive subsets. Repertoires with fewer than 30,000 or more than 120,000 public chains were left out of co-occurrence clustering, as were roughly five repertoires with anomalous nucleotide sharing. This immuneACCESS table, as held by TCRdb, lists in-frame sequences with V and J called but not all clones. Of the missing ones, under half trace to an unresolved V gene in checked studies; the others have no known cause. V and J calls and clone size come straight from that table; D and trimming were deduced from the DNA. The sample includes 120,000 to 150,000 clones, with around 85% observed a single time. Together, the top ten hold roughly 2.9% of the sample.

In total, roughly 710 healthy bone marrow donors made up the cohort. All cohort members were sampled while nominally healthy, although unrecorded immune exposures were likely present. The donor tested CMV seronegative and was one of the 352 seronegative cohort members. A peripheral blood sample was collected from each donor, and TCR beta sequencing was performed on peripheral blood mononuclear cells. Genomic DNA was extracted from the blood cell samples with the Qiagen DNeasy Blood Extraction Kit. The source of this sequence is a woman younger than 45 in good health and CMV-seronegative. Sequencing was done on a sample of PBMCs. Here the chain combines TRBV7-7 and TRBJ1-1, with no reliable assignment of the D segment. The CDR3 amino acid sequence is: CASSLAGSAEAFF. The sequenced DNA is TGTGCCAGCAGCTTAGCGGGGAGCGCTGAAGCTTTCTTT. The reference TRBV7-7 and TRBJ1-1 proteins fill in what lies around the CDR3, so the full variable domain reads GAGVSQSPRYKVTKRGQDVTLRCDPISSHATLYWYQQALGQGPEFLTYFNYEAQPDKSGLPSDRFSAERPEGSISTLTIQRTEQRDSAMYRCASSLAGSAEAFFGQGTRLTVV.